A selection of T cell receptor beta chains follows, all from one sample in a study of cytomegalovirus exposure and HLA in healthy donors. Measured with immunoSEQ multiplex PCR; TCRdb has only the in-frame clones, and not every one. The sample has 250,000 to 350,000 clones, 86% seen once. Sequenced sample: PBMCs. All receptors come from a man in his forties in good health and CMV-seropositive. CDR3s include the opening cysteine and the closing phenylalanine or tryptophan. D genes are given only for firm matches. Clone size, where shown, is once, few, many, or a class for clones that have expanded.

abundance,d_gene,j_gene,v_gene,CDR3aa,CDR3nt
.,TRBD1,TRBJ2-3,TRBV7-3,CASSPSGTGEDTQYF,TGTGCCAGCAGCCCTTCCGGGACAGGGGAAGATACGCAGTATTTT
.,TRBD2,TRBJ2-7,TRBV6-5,CASSLEAGGTYEQYF,TGTGCCAGCAGTCTCGAAGCGGGAGGTACCTACGAGCAGTACTTC
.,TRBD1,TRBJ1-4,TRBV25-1,CASSVTGGYEKLFF,TGTGCCAGCAGTGTAACAGGGGGATATGAAAAACTGTTTTTT
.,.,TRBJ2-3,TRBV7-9,CASSLGTSTDTQYF,TGTGCCAGCAGCTTAGGTACTAGCACAGATACGCAGTATTTT
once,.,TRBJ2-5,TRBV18,CASSSSAQGYQYF,TGTGCCAGCTCATCCTCCGCCCAGGGTTACCAGTACTTC
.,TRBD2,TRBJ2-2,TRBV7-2,CASSLASGRSTGELFF,TGTGCCAGCAGCTTAGCAAGCGGGAGGTCGACCGGGGAGCTGTTTTTT
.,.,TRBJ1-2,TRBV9,CASSVDEGGAGISGYTF,TGTGCCAGCAGCGTAGACGAGGGGGGGGCCGGAATCTCTGGCTACACCTTC
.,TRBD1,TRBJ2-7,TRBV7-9,CASRGQEDEQYF,TGTGCCAGCAGAGGACAGGAAGACGAGCAGTACTTC
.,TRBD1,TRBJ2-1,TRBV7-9,CASRPPDRPSWVDEQFF,TGTGCCAGCAGACCCCCGGACAGGCCATCATGGGTCGATGAGCAGTTCTTC
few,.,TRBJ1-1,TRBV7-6,CASSLTKGVTEAFF,TGTGCCAGCAGCTTGACGAAGGGGGTCACTGAAGCTTTCTTT
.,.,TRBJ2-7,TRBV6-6,CASTVEESYEQYF,TGTGCCAGCACGGTGGAGGAGAGCTACGAGCAGTACTTC
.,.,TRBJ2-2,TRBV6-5,CASNPQGYTGELFF,TGTGCCAGCAATCCTCAGGGGTACACCGGGGAGCTGTTTTTT
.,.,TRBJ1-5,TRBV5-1,CASSLDRYQPQHF,TGCGCCAGCAGCTTGGACAGATATCAGCCCCAGCATTTT
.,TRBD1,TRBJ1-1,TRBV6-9,CASSFPDRGHAEAFF,TGTGCCAGCAGTTTCCCCGACAGGGGGCATGCTGAAGCTTTCTTT
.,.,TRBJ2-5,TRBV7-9,CASSPAGEGGETQYF,TGTGCCAGCAGCCCCGCCGGGGAGGGGGGAGAGACCCAGTACTTC
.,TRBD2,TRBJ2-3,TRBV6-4,CASSETSGRAHTQYF,TGTGCCAGCAGTGAGACTAGCGGGAGGGCCCATACGCAGTATTTT
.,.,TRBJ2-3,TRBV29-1,CSVEAQGTADTQYF,TGCAGCGTTGAAGCACAGGGAACCGCAGATACGCAGTATTTT
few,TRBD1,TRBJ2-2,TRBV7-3,CASSYGQESSGNTGELFF,TGTGCCAGCAGCTACGGACAGGAATCTTCTGGGAACACCGGGGAGCTGTTTTTT
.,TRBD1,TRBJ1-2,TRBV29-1,CSVERGTVTGYGYTF,TGCAGCGTTGAAAGGGGGACAGTAACCGGCTATGGCTACACCTTC
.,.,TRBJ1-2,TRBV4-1,CASSQEAGIYGYTF,TGCGCCAGCAGCCAAGAAGCAGGGATCTATGGCTACACCTTC
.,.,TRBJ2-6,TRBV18,CASSPIIKLSGANVLTF,TGTGCCAGCTCACCAATTATTAAGCTCTCTGGGGCCAACGTCCTGACTTTC
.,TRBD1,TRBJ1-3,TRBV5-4,CASSSGTGANSGNTIYF,TGTGCCAGCAGTTCGGGGACAGGGGCCAACTCTGGAAACACCATATATTTT
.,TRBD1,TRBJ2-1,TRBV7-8,CASSPTGDMFF,TGTGCCAGCAGCCCGACAGGGGATATGTTCTTC
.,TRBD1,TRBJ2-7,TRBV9,CASSVGGGTGSNEQYF,TGTGCCAGCAGCGTAGGGGGGGGGACAGGGAGCAACGAGCAGTACTTC
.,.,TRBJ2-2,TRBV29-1,CSVERGTGELFF,TGCAGCGTTGAAAGAGGCACCGGGGAGCTGTTTTTT
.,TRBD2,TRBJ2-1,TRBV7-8,CASSSRLAGGYNEQFF,TGTGCCAGCAGCTCCCGACTAGCGGGAGGTTACAATGAGCAGTTCTTC
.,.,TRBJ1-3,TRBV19,CASIAGDSSGNTIYF,TGTGCCAGTATCGCGGGGGATAGCTCTGGAAACACCATATATTTT
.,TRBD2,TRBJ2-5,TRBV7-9,CASSLVPRTSGSEETQYF,TGTGCCAGCAGCTTAGTCCCCCGGACTAGCGGGAGCGAGGAGACCCAGTACTTC
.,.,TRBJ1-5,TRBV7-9,CASSPFAGAGANQPQHF,TGTGCCAGCAGCCCATTTGCCGGGGCAGGGGCGAATCAGCCCCAGCATTTT
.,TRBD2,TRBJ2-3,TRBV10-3,CAISETSGRVPTDTQYF,TGTGCCATCAGTGAAACTAGCGGGAGGGTCCCCACAGATACGCAGTATTTT
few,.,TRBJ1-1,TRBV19,CASRSGAEAFF,TGTGCCAGTAGATCGGGGGCTGAAGCTTTCTTT
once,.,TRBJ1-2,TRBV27,CASSARQVNYGYTF,TGTGCCAGCAGTGCTAGACAGGTTAACTATGGCTACACCTTC
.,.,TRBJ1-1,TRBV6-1,CASRDPAGGGTEAFF,TGTGCCAGCAGGGATCCAGCGGGGGGGGGCACTGAAGCTTTCTTT
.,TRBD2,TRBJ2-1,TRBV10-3,CAIGLAGDNEQFF,TGTGCCATCGGATTAGCGGGAGACAATGAGCAGTTCTTC
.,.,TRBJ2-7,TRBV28,CARGQGTYEQYF,TGTGCCAGAGGCCAGGGCACCTACGAGCAGTACTTC
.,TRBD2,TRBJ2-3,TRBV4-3,CASSYIAERAGLATLDTQYF,TGCGCCAGCAGCTACATAGCGGAACGCGCGGGACTAGCCACTCTAGATACGCAGTATTTT
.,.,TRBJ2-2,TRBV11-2,CASSLYQGAGELFF,TGTGCCAGCAGCCTTTATCAGGGTGCCGGGGAGCTGTTTTTT
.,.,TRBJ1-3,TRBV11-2,CASSLGISSGNTIYF,TGTGCCAGCAGCTTAGGCATCAGCTCTGGAAACACCATATATTTT
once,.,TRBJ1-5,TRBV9,CASSYSNQPQHF,TGTGCCAGCAGTTATAGCAATCAGCCCCAGCATTTT
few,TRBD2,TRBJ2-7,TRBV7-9,CSSSPGTSGRVISYEQYF,TGTTCCAGCAGCCCAGGGACTAGCGGGAGGGTGATCTCCTACGAGCAGTACTTC
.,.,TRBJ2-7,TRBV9,CASSVATSSEQYF,TGTGCCAGCAGCGTAGCAACTAGCTCCGAGCAGTACTTC
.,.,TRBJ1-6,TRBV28,CASSLVPGPGNSPLHF,TGTGCCAGCAGTTTAGTTCCAGGGCCCGGCAATTCACCCCTCCACTTT
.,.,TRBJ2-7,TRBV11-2,CASSRSDRNYEQYF,TGTGCCAGCAGCCGGAGCGACAGAAACTACGAGCAGTACTTC
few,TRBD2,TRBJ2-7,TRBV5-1,CASSLEGSGRSEQYF,TGCGCCAGCAGCTTGGAGGGTAGCGGGAGAAGCGAGCAGTACTTC
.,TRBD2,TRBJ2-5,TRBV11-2,CASSRSGLAEETQYF,TGTGCCAGCAGCCGATCGGGACTAGCGGAAGAGACCCAGTACTTC
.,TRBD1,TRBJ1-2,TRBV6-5,CASSYEGAGGYTF,TGTGCCAGCAGTTATGAGGGGGCCGGAGGCTACACCTTC
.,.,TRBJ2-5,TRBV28,CASSLFPPDRAETQYF,TGTGCCAGCAGTTTATTCCCTCCCGACAGAGCAGAGACCCAGTACTTC
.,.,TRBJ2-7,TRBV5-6,CASSPLVGLYEQYF,TGTGCCAGCAGCCCGCTCGTGGGCTTGTACGAGCAGTACTTC
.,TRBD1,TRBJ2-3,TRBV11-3,CASSVGQRPDTQYF,TGTGCCAGCAGCGTGGGACAGCGGCCAGATACGCAGTATTTT
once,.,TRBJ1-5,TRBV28,CASSGGGFGSEPQHF,TGTGCCAGCAGTGGGGGGGGCTTCGGGTCAGAGCCCCAGCATTTT
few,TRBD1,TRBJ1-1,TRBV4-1,CASRGTGTEAFF,TGCGCCAGCAGGGGGACAGGGACTGAAGCTTTCTTT
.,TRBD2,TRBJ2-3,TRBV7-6,CASSPGTRDTQYF,TGTGCCAGCAGCCCCGGGACTAGAGATACGCAGTATTTT
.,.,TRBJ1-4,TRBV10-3,CAISELQGANEKLFF,TGTGCCATCAGTGAGTTGCAGGGTGCTAATGAAAAACTGTTTTTT